This T cell receptor (beta chain) was recorded in a study of T cell responses to AZD1222 COVID-19 vaccine. Germline V gene data show CDR1 as LNHDA and CDR2 as SQIVND (reference sequence). CDR3 length: 17 residues. V shed 1 base and J 4 bases; nucleotides not matched to a gene: 8. In regard to this clone: The antigen is undetermined.

The study, taken as a whole, reports: In a largely white British group with more females than males, clonal diversity was possibly underestimated. Mapped onto spike, vaccine-associated CD4 TCRs spanned it and were dominant at 160-218 and 743-854.

This table comes from immunoSEQ multiplex PCR, and its TCRdb copy is limited to in-frame clones, with some not included. The sample lists around 120,000 clones; around nine tenths were seen once. The sequence came from an adult in good health. The chain employs TRBV19 and TRBJ2-1; TRBD1 matches 9 bases. The specimen was peripheral blood, collected on day 0 of AZD1222 vaccination. CDR3 coding DNA: TGTGCCAGTAGTATAGGTCTTGGGGACAGGGCTTACAATGAGCAGTTCTTC. Encoded protein: CASSIGLGDRAYNEQFF.